These T cell receptor beta chains were read from a single sample in a study of cytomegalovirus exposure and HLA in healthy donors. Produced via immunoSEQ multiplex PCR; TCRdb's table is partial and in-frame only. This sample has over 120,000 clones; around 80% occur once, and the top ten carry under 3%. The specimen was PBMCs. The receptor set was obtained from a woman in her twenties or thirties in good health and CMV-seronegative. CDR3s include the opening cysteine and the closing phenylalanine or tryptophan. The D gene is left open where the match is weak. Not all rows give a size; the values are once, few, many and, for expanded clones, a class.

>TRBJ2-1|-|-|TRBV30
TGTGCCTGGGCCGCCGGGACCCGGGGGAACAATGAGCAGTTCTTC
CAWAAGTRGNNEQFF
>TRBJ1-3|-|-|TRBV18
TGTGCCAGCTCCCCAAACCCGGCCAGGGGTGATGGAAACACCATATATTTT
CASSPNPARGDGNTIYF
>TRBJ1-5|-|-|TRBV27
TGTGCCAGCGCCATACAGGGAAGCAATCAGCCCCAGCATTTT
CASAIQGSNQPQHF
>TRBJ1-2|-|-|TRBV7-2
TGTGCCAGCAGCTTAAGGTCAGGCAGCTATGGCTACACCTTC
CASSLRSGSYGYTF
>TRBJ1-2|-|-|TRBV12-2
TGTGCAAGTCGCTCGGGCGGGACAGGGGGCTTTGGCTACACCTTC
CASRSGGTGGFGYTF
>TRBJ1-1|-|-|TRBV5-1
TGCGCCAGCAGCTTGGTTGGCAGAACTGAAGCTTTCTTT
CASSLVGRTEAFF
>TRBJ1-1|-|-|TRBV6-1
TGTGCCAGCAGTGAAGAAGGAGGGTGGAACACTGAAGCTTTCTTT
CASSEEGGWNTEAFF
>TRBJ2-7|-|TRBD2|TRBV7-2
TGTGCCAGCAGCCGGGGGGGGCCGCAGGGTTACTACGAGCAGTACTTC
CASSRGGPQGYYEQYF
>TRBJ1-4|-|TRBD1|TRBV30
TGTGCCTGGAGTGTTGACAGGGGCGAAAAACTGTTTTTT
CAWSVDRGEKLFF
>TRBJ2-5|-|TRBD1|TRBV7-9
TGTGCCAGCCAAAAGTTAGGGGGCGAAGAGACCCAGTACTTC
CASQKLGGEETQYF
>TRBJ2-5|-|-|TRBV7-7
TGTGCCAGCAGCTTAGGCGAAGCTAACTCTGGAGGGACCCAGTACTTC
CASSLGEANSGGTQYF
>TRBJ1-5|few|-|TRBV2
TGTGCCAGCAGTGAAGTTCGGGGCAATCAGCCCCAGCATTTT
CASSEVRGNQPQHF
>TRBJ2-1|-|TRBD2|TRBV29-1
TGCAGCGTCCAAGTCCTAGCGGGAGGTGGCTACTACAATGAGCAGTTCTTC
CSVQVLAGGGYYNEQFF